This TCR beta chain was captured by sequencing in a study of blood T cell repertoires in COVID-19. Germline values: CDR1 LNHDA, CDR2 SQIVND (reference sequence). Trimming took 2 bases from V and 13 from J; bases not matched to a gene: 6. This CDR3 is built from 13 residues. Sequencing used immunoSEQ multiplex PCR; TCRdb keeps in-frame clones, though not all of them. This table holds 250,000 or so clones, 90% found once. The sequence derives from a man aged 50-60 years who had been exposed to COVID-19. Specimen: PBMCs or T cells enriched from blood (not recorded which). The chain links TRBV19 to TRBJ2-1; 9 bases are a match to TRBD2. The CDR3 nucleotides read TGTGCCAGTAGTATAAGTCTAGCGGGACTTCAGTTCTTC. Its translation: CASSISLAGLQFF.